Here is one T cell receptor (beta chain) with its context. In the original workflow: Amplification of reference gene primers provided the estimated nucleated cell counts. Measured with immunoSEQ multiplex PCR; TCRdb has only the in-frame clones, and not every one. V and J calls and clone size come straight from that table; D and trimming were deduced from the DNA. This sample has more than 70,000 clones, with less than 90% found just once. The CDR3 contains 15 residues. The germline gives CDR1 SGHKS, CDR2 YYEKEE (reference sequence). After removal of 4 bases from V and 4 bases from J, the junction contained 7 bases not matched to a gene. This specimen comes from a study of blood T cell repertoires in COVID-19. Study-level information: Samples of COVID-19 (acute and convalescent) were obtained from the United States, Italy and Spain. Nucleic acid was either cDNA or gDNA, and it came from T cells, B-cell-depleted T cells, or PBMCs.

The chain has TRBV5-5 and TRBJ1-1; 10 bases agree with TRBD1. The sequencing input was peripheral blood. The clonotype was recovered from a man between 60 and 75 years old with acute or convalescent COVID-19. The CDR3 nucleotides are TGTGCCAGCAGCAACCGGGACAGGGGAGGCACTGAAGCTTTCTTT. Protein product: CASSNRDRGGTEAFF.